This passage covers 28 T cell receptor beta chains from one sample sequenced in a study of human T cells and chemical hapten exposure. Each CDR3 protein is one row after TCRdb ran MiXCR on the RACE reads. The sample has approximately 400,000 distinct CDR3 sequences; more than 4.5% are singletons. Time point described: patch test 1, 2 weeks after DPC sensitization. Treatment indicated: therapeutic diphenylcyclopropenone sensitization with weekly scalp DPC. The starting material was whole blood, obtained in connection with sensitization to the hapten diphenylcyclopropenone (DPC). These TCRs come from a woman aged 45-65 years with alopecia areata. Some clones in this sample may be carry-over from other donors' samples.

This clonotype appeared many times. The V gene is TRBV5-1, the J gene TRBJ1-1; a possible D gene is TRBD1 (5 bases). This CDR3 has 13 residues. Germline V gives CDR1 SGHRS, CDR2 YFSETQ. Trimming shortened V by 8 bases and J by 4 bases, and 15 bases separated the two germline ends. The CDR3 loop is CASHLGDSTEAFF. The CDR3 DNA reads TGCGCCAGTCACCTAGGGGACTCCACTGAAGCTTTCTTT. Complete variable domain (other parts from reference TRBV5-1 and TRBJ1-1): KAGVTQTPRYLIKTRGQQVTLSCSPISGHRSVSWYQQTPGQGLQFLFEYFSETQRNKGNFPGRFSGRQFSNSRSEMNVSTLELGDSALYLCASHLGDSTEAFFGQGTRLTVV.

This clonotype was counted at least ten times. V is TRBV7-9 and J is TRBJ2-7; D possibly matches TRBD1 or TRBD2 (5 bases each). V lost 2 bases and J lost 0, with 11 bases in between. The germline V gene encodes CDR1 SEHNR and CDR2 FQNEAQ (reference sequence). This CDR3 has 15 amino acids. In DNA, the CDR3 is TGTGCCAGCAGCTTAACGGCAGGGAGCTCCTACGAGCAGTACTTC. Its translation: CASSLTAGSSYEQYF.

This clonotype appeared many times. The V gene is TRBV29-1, the J gene TRBJ2-5, with D possibly matching TRBD2 (5 bases). Germline V lookup: CDR1 SQVTM, CDR2 ANQGSEA. Trimming removed 4 bases at V and 5 bases at J, with 8 bases between. This CDR3 spans 11 amino acids. The CDR3 reads CSVVSGETQYF. The DNA for the CDR3 is TGCAGCGTTGTATCGGGGGAGACCCAGTACTTC.

This clonotype was seen repeatedly, ten times or more. This chain connects TRBV9 to TRBJ2-7, with 9 bases lining up with TRBD1. V lost 4 bases to trimming and J lost 1 base; unmatched junction nucleotides: 3. The CDR3 is 14 amino acids. Germline V gene data show CDR1 as SGDLS and CDR2 as YYNGEE. The DNA of the CDR3 is TGTGCCAGCAGCATGGGGACAGGGTCCTACGAGCAGTACTTC. Residues: CASSMGTGSYEQYF.

This clonotype was recorded many times. The chain combines TRBV24-1 with TRBJ2-4; D unclear. CDR1 and CDR2 from the germline V gene are KGHDR and SFDVKD. This CDR3 comprises 15 residues. The V and J ends lost 5 bases and 6 bases respectively, with 16 bases between them. DNA for the CDR3: TGTGCCACCAGTGCCTGGGGAAGGCTCGGAAACATTCAGTACTTC. Encoded protein: CATSAWGRLGNIQYF.

The chain is built from TRBV24-1 and TRBJ1-1; the D gene is possibly TRBD1 (6 bases). Germline values: CDR1 KGHDR, CDR2 SFDVKD. The CDR3 runs 13 residues. Trimming removed 7 bases at V and 1 base at J, with 9 bases between. The CDR3 spells CATRETGNTEAFF. CDR3 DNA sequence: TGTGCCACCAGAGAGACAGGGAACACTGAAGCTTTCTTT.

This clonotype has at least ten counts. This chain uses TRBV2 with TRBJ2-1; D may be TRBD2 (5 bases). This CDR3 has 13 residues. Germline V CDR1 and CDR2: SNHLY, FYNNEI. Between the trimmed V and J ends, which lost 3 bases and 6 bases, there was a span of 9 bases. The CDR3 nucleotides are TGTGCCAGCAGTGACTGGGCGGGCAATGAGCAGTTCTTC. Encoded protein: CASSDWAGNEQFF.

The chain carries TRBV4-1 and TRBJ2-1; TRBD2 might be the D (5 bases). Germline loops: CDR1 MGHRA, CDR2 YSYEKL. The CDR3 loop spans 17 amino acids. V was clipped by 0 bases and J by 0 bases, with 12 bases between them. The CDR3 nucleotides read TGCGCCAGCAGCCAAGATGCCCTAGCCACCTCCTACAATGAGCAGTTCTTC. It codes for CASSQDALATSYNEQFF.

In this sample, this clonotype turned up many times. The gene calls are TRBV20-1 and TRBJ2-3, with 10 bases that match TRBD2. The CDR3 contains 15 residues. Germline V gene lookup returns CDR1 DFQATT and CDR2 SNEGSKA (reference sequence). J gave up 6 bases and V 0 bases, and 6 bases lay outside the gene matches. CDR3 sequence: CSARDSSGSWDTQYF. In nucleotides, the CDR3 is TGCAGTGCTAGAGATTCTAGCGGGAGTTGGGATACGCAGTATTTT.

This clonotype appeared many times. The CDR3 DNA follows: TGTGCCAGCAGCGCCGGGACAGGGGGCGCGAACAATGAGCAGTTCTTC. Its protein is CASSAGTGGANNEQFF. The J gene is TRBJ2-1, the V gene TRBV7-9, with TRBD1 identical over 12 bases. V lost 5 bases, J lost 5 bases, and 7 bases stayed unmatched. The CDR3 is made up of 16 amino acids. Germline assignment: CDR1 SEHNR and CDR2 FQNEAQ (reference sequence).

This clonotype was seen ten or more times. The rearrangement links TRBV29-1 to TRBJ2-1; TRBD2 matches at 11 bases. The CDR3 runs to 16 residues. V lost 0 bases to trimming and J lost 10 bases; unmatched junction nucleotides: 11. The germline V gene has CDR1 SQVTM and CDR2 ANQGSEA. The CDR3 region has the DNA TGCAGCGTTGAAGATACTAGCGGGGGACCTTTATTCGAGCAGTTCTTC. Residues: CSVEDTSGGPLFEQFF.

This clonotype was seen many times. The chain is built from TRBV6-1 and TRBJ1-2; TRBD1 matches at 10 bases. Per the germline V gene, CDR1 is MNHNS and CDR2 is SASEGT. The CDR3 has 14 amino acids. Trimming cost V 6 bases and J 5 bases; bases outside gene matches: 6. This chain's CDR3 is CASRVGGQGYGYTF. Here the CDR3 DNA reads TGTGCCAGCAGGGTTGGGGGACAGGGGTATGGCTACACCTTC.

This clonotype was seen more than once but under ten times. This chain connects TRBV18 to TRBJ2-3; possible D gene TRBD2, 6 bases. CDR3 size: 15 residues. Germline loops: CDR1 KGHSH, CDR2 LQKENI. The germline V and J ends were trimmed by 6 bases and 1 base, with 14 bases remaining between them. CDR3 nucleotides: TGTGCCAGCTCCCCCCAGGAGGGAGGCACAGATACGCAGTATTTT. Translating it yields CASSPQEGGTDTQYF.

This clonotype was counted only a few times. This chain joins TRBV4-3 and TRBJ2-2; D is unresolved. V shed 2 bases and J shed 6 bases, with 7 bases lying between them. Germline V gene data show CDR1 as LGHNA and CDR2 as YSLEER. The CDR3 length is 13 residues. Written as DNA, the CDR3 is TGCGCCAGCAGCCAAATGTTACCCGGGGAGCTGTTTTTT. This translates into CASSQMLPGELFF.

This clonotype was seen at least ten times. This chain links TRBV10-1 with TRBJ2-7; D gene uncertain. Germline loops: CDR1 WNHNN, CDR2 SYGVQD (reference sequence). V gave up 3 bases and J gave up 2 bases, with 8 bases separating them. This CDR3 contains 13 residues. The CDR3 DNA reads TGCGCCAGCAGTGACGGACCAACCTACGAGCAGTACTTC. It yields the protein CASSDGPTYEQYF.

The V call is TRBV20-1, the J call TRBJ2-3, with 9 bases lining up with TRBD2. V gave up 8 bases and J gave up 3 bases; unmatched junction bases: 15. Germline V CDR1 and CDR2: DFQATT, SNEGSKA (reference sequence). The CDR3 extends over 16 amino acids. CDR3 amino acids: CSTENSGSGATDTQYF. In nucleotides, the CDR3 is TGCAGTACAGAAAATAGCGGGAGCGGTGCGACAGATACGCAGTATTTT.

This clonotype was found many times. The genes are TRBV3-1 and TRBJ2-2; 8 bases are a match to TRBD2. The CDR3 contains 15 residues. Trimming removed 4 bases from V and 7 bases from J; junction bases left unmatched: 8. The germline V gene encodes CDR1 LGHDT and CDR2 YNNKEL (reference sequence). DNA for the CDR3: TGTGCCAGCAGCCTCCGGGGGGGGTCGCACGGGGAGCTGTTTTTT. It specifies CASSLRGGSHGELFF.

In this sample, this clonotype turned up many times. The CDR3 is CASSQGLEAFF. The CDR3 DNA follows: TGCGCCAGCAGTCAGGGGCTTGAAGCTTTCTTT. This chain uses TRBV10-2 with TRBJ1-1; maybe TRBD1 (6 bases). The germline V and J ends were trimmed by 5 bases and 7 bases, with 8 bases remaining between them. Germline CDR1 reads WSHSY; CDR2 reads SAAADI. The CDR3 loop spans 11 amino acids.

J is TRBJ2-3 and V is TRBV3-1; perhaps TRBD1 as D (6 bases). This CDR3 spans 16 amino acids. Germline V gene lookup returns CDR1 LGHDT and CDR2 YNNKEL (reference sequence). V shed 1 base and J shed 2 bases, with 13 bases lying between them. CDR3 amino acids: CASSQGTAGYTDTQYF. The CDR3 nucleotides are TGTGCCAGCAGCCAAGGGACAGCAGGATACACAGATACGCAGTATTTT.

The CDR3 reads CASSLVLGVAEAFF. CDR3 coding DNA: TGTGCCAGCAGTTTGGTGTTAGGAGTCGCTGAAGCTTTCTTT. The chain uses TRBV12-3 or TRBV12-4 and TRBJ1-1; D remains unclear. CDR3 length equals 14 residues. V gave up 3 bases and J gave up 6 bases, with 14 bases separating them.

This chain connects TRBV12-3 or TRBV12-4 to TRBJ1-4; a weak D match, TRBD1 (6 bases). The V gene lost 2 bases and the J gene lost 4 bases, with 11 bases spanning the gap. The CDR3 has 15 amino acids. CDR3: CASSLWGQNNEKLFF. CDR3 in DNA: TGTGCCAGCAGTTTATGGGGGCAGAATAATGAAAAACTGTTTTTT.

The V gene is TRBV7-9, the J gene TRBJ2-3, with a tentative D call TRBD1 (6 bases). Germline CDR1 and CDR2: SEHNR and FQNEAQ (reference sequence). V lost 8 bases and J lost 5, with 20 bases in between. The CDR3 sequence is 15 residues long. This CDR3 reads CASPPEQGRVDTQYF. The CDR3, as DNA: TGTGCCAGCCCGCCCGAACAGGGAAGGGTAGATACGCAGTATTTT.

A few counts support this clonotype. The chain carries TRBV30 and TRBJ2-7; a weak D match, TRBD2 (5 bases). Germline V CDR1 and CDR2: GTSNPN, SVGIG (reference sequence). V was cut by 3 bases and J by 7 bases, with 13 bases left in between. CDR3 length equals 12 residues. The DNA for the CDR3 is TGTGCCTGGAGCCCGAGAGGGATTGAGCAGTACTTC. Its protein product is CAWSPRGIEQYF.

This clonotype was seen repeatedly, ten times or more. The chain recombines TRBV7-2 with TRBJ1-2, with no clear D. The CDR3 contains 14 residues. V gave up 5 bases and J gave up 0 bases, with 10 bases separating them. The germline CDR1 and CDR2 sequences are SGHTA and FQGNSA. CDR3 region: CASSPMPTNYGYTF. DNA of the CDR3: TGTGCCAGCAGCCCCATGCCTACTAACTATGGCTACACCTTC.

Many counts were recorded for this clonotype. The chain has TRBV27 and TRBJ2-1; 7 bases match TRBD2. Looked up from germline, CDR1 is MNHEY and CDR2 is SMNVEV (reference sequence). The CDR3 consists of 14 residues. The J segment lost 5 bases and the V segment lost 10 bases, leaving 11 bases of the junction unmatched. This CDR3 is CATGRGLFHNEQFF. The CDR3 coding sequence is TGTGCCACTGGGAGGGGACTATTTCACAATGAGCAGTTCTTC.

In its sample, this clonotype was seen many times. This chain uses TRBV12-5 with TRBJ2-3, with D maybe TRBD2 (6 bases). There are 15 residues in the CDR3. Trimming pared 2 bases from V and 5 bases from J, leaving 14 bases between. Germline lookup yields CDR1 LGHNT and CDR2 FRNRAP. CDR3 region: CASGLRLGRRDTQYF. Here the CDR3 DNA reads TGTGCTAGTGGTTTGAGACTAGGTAGGAGAGATACGCAGTATTTT.

The table lists this clonotype with many counts. This chain joins TRBV5-6 and TRBJ2-3; the D call may be TRBD1 or TRBD2 (5 bases each). V shed 2 bases and J shed 3 bases, with 10 bases lying between them. Germline V gene lookup returns CDR1 SGHDT and CDR2 YYEEEE. The CDR3 runs to 14 residues. CDR3 nucleotides: TGTGCCAGCAGCTTAGGGACGGGGACAGATACGCAGTATTTT. Translation gives CASSLGTGTDTQYF.

This clonotype was seen many times. The V call is TRBV9, the J call TRBJ1-1, with TRBD1 identical over 7 bases. In germline, CDR1 is SGDLS, CDR2 YYNGEE. V was pared by 2 bases and J by 5 bases, with 6 bases of the junction left unmatched. There are 14 residues in the CDR3. CDR3 sequence (DNA): TGTGCCAGCAGCGTCGACAGGGTGGCTACTGAAGCTTTCTTT. This gives the protein CASSVDRVATEAFF.